This T cell receptor beta chain was sequenced during a study of blood T cell repertoires in COVID-19. Study at large: COVID-19 samples, acute and convalescent, were from the United States, Italy and Spain.

Authors' processing steps: Reference gene primer amplification gave estimated nucleated cell counts. Using immunoSEQ multiplex PCR, the repertoire was profiled, and TCRdb retains in-frame clones only, with some absent. V and J calls and clone size are as listed in that table; D and trimming were resolved from the DNA. This table holds approximately 210,000 clones, about 85% found once. CDR3 length: 15 residues. V gave up 4 bases and J gave up 5 bases, with 17 bases separating them. Germline V CDR1 and CDR2: MGHRA, YSYEKL. Enrollment of patients from Seattle took place during active infection, with longitudinal follow-up.

The gene calls are TRBV4-1 and TRBJ1-1; TRBD1 is a possible D gene (6 bases). Sequences were obtained from peripheral blood. The sequence was obtained from a woman of 80 years or more with COVID-19, enrolled during active disease. The CDR3 DNA reads TGCGCCAGCAGCCCATCGACAGGAACGATGACTGAAGCTTTCTTT. This encodes CASSPSTGTMTEAFF.